A single sample gave rise to the 27 T cell receptor beta chains below, sequenced in a study of shared clonotypes between healthy human individuals. The method was immunoSEQ multiplex PCR; TCRdb's version includes in-frame clones alone and lacks a portion of them. Of a few million clones in the sample, approximately 94% were seen once. The sample taken for sequencing was naive CD4+ T cells sorted from blood. Subset given: CD45RA+ positively selected. The receptor source for this set is a man between 18 and 35 years old in good health.

The rearrangement joins TRBV25-1 to TRBJ1-5, with 10 positions matching TRBD1. V lost 7 bases, J lost 2 bases, and 8 bases stayed unmatched. The CDR3 is 16 amino acids. Germline loops: CDR1 MGHDK, CDR2 SYGVNS. The CDR3 protein is CASIGDRGIGNQPQHF. The CDR3, as DNA: TGTGCCAGCATCGGGGACAGGGGTATTGGCAATCAGCCCCAGCATTTT.

V gene TRBV14 combines with J gene TRBJ1-1; possible D gene TRBD1, 6 bases. The V gene's germline CDR1 is SGHDN and CDR2 FVKESK. This CDR3 has 15 residues. V was shortened by 7 bases and J by 1 base, with 16 bases between the two germline ends. The CDR3 loop reads CASTHSPTGNTEAFF. CDR3 in DNA: TGTGCCAGCACTCATTCGCCGACAGGGAACACTGAAGCTTTCTTT.

The rearrangement uses TRBV19 and TRBJ1-3; 10 nucleotides line up with TRBD1. After removal of 6 bases from V and 0 bases from J, the junction contained 5 bases not matched to a gene. The germline gives CDR1 LNHDA, CDR2 SQIVND (reference sequence). The CDR3 runs 16 residues. CDR3 sequence (DNA): TGTGCCAGTAGAGGGACAGGGGCCCCCTCTGGAAACACCATATATTTT. Residues: CASRGTGAPSGNTIYF.

The chain uses TRBV14 and TRBJ2-3, with a tentative D call TRBD2 (6 bases). Germline values: CDR1 SGHDN, CDR2 FVKESK. Deletions cut 3 bases from V and 6 bases from J, with 16 bases between. The CDR3 sequence is 15 residues long. For the CDR3, the DNA is TGTGCCAGCAGCCAGCAGCAGGGAGGCGTGGATACGCAGTATTTT. Its translation is CASSQQQGGVDTQYF.

The chain uses TRBV11-2 and TRBJ2-5; D is possibly TRBD1 (5 bases). The DNA end lines up better with TRBJ2-7; the J call may be wrong. Germline V lookup: CDR1 SGHAT, CDR2 FQNNGV. The CDR3 is 14 amino acids. In nucleotides, the CDR3 is TGTGCCAGCAGGGGCCAGGGCGGCTCCTACGAGCAGTACTTC. Its translation: CASRGQGGSYEQYF.

The genes are TRBV4-2 and TRBJ1-2, with D perhaps matching TRBD1 (6 bases). V gave up 0 bases and J gave up 6 bases, with 17 bases separating them. This CDR3 contains 16 residues. Germline values: CDR1 LGHNA, CDR2 YNFKEQ. This CDR3 reads CASSQERSTGMDGYTF. The CDR3 bases are TGTGCCAGCAGCCAAGAACGTTCAACAGGGATGGATGGCTACACCTTC.

The rearrangement uses TRBV6-5 and TRBJ2-7, with D unclear. Germline V lookup: CDR1 MNHEY, CDR2 SVGAGI. V was trimmed by 4 bases and J by 2 bases, leaving 9 bases between them. This CDR3 has 13 amino acids. The CDR3 nucleotides read TGTGCCAGCAGTTCGCCCCCCGCCTACGAGCAGTACTTC. As protein: CASSSPPAYEQYF.

The V and J genes are TRBV6-5 and TRBJ2-7, with 11 bases lining up with TRBD2. The J segment lost 2 bases and the V segment lost 0 bases, leaving 3 bases of the junction unmatched. The germline CDR1 and CDR2 sequences are MNHEY and SVGAGI. This CDR3 contains 16 residues. The CDR3 protein is CASSYSSSGGPYEQYF. The CDR3 DNA reads as TGTGCCAGCAGTTACTCCTCTAGCGGGGGGCCCTACGAGCAGTACTTC.

V usage is TRBV12-2 and J usage is TRBJ1-3; the table's TRBD1 call for D was not verified on the DNA. TRBV12-2 is termed a pseudogene. The CDR3 runs 17 residues. This chain's CDR3 is CASRLEGYRVGGNTIYF. The CDR3 DNA sequence: TGTGCAAGTCGCTTAGAGGGGTACAGGGTAGGCGGAAACACCATATATTTT.

This chain connects TRBV10-3 to TRBJ2-7; unclear D gene. This CDR3 spans 19 amino acids. Germline-derived CDR1 and CDR2 are ENHRY and SYGVKD. V was clipped by 2 bases and J by 1 base, with 24 bases between them. The CDR3 bases are TGTGCCATCAGTGAGCCGAGTTTCCCGTCGGGCCTAAGATCCTACGAGCAGTACTTC. Translating gives CAISEPSFPSGLRSYEQYF.

This clone was recorded once. The V call is TRBV5-4, the J call TRBJ1-1; 10 bases fit TRBD1. The CDR3 runs to 14 residues. The junction had 5 bases not matched to a gene; V was cut back by 4 bases and J by 5 bases. Germline CDR1 is SGHNT and CDR2 is YYREEE (reference sequence). CDR3 residues: CASSTGQGKTEAFF. The CDR3 nucleotides read TGTGCCAGCAGCACGGGACAGGGGAAAACTGAAGCTTTCTTT.

J is TRBJ2-2 and V is TRBV5-1; D is unclear. Trimming left V 4 bases short and J 7 bases short, with 17 bases between. From germline, CDR1 is SGHRS and CDR2 YFSETQ. The CDR3 covers 15 residues. CDR3 in DNA: TGCGCCAGCAGCCCTCGCCAAGACTCTATCGGGGAGCTGTTTTTT. Its translation is CASSPRQDSIGELFF.

V is TRBV10-3 and J is TRBJ1-4; TRBD1 might be the D (5 bases). CDR3 size: 14 residues. Germline CDR1 is ENHRY and CDR2 is SYGVKD. The V end lost 4 bases, the J end lost 8 bases, and 14 bases lay between the germline ends. Here the CDR3 reads CAISASNQGEKLFF. CDR3 nucleotide sequence: TGTGCCATCAGTGCAAGTAATCAGGGAGAAAAACTGTTTTTT.

This clone was observed once. DNA for the CDR3: TGTGCCAGCAGGCCCGCCCCTCGGGACACACACTCCTACGAGCAGTACTTC. Translation gives CASRPAPRDTHSYEQYF. The rearrangement uses TRBV7-9 and TRBJ2-5, with D tentatively TRBD1 (6 bases). Matching the DNA end better, TRBJ2-7 makes the J call doubtful. The CDR3 sequence is 17 residues long. Germline lookup yields CDR1 SEHNR and CDR2 FQNEAQ (reference sequence).

The count of this clone is one. The genes are TRBV7-3 and TRBJ2-1; a possible D gene is TRBD1 (6 bases). The V end lost 5 bases, the J end lost 7 bases, and 15 bases lay between the germline ends. Germline V CDR1 and CDR2: SGHTA, FQGTGA. The CDR3 loop spans 14 amino acids. The CDR3 DNA reads as TGTGCCAGCAGCGCCGGACAGCTTTGGAATGAGCAGTTCTTC. This gives the protein CASSAGQLWNEQFF.

The chain couples TRBV5-4 to TRBJ2-7, with 10 bases that match TRBD2. The CDR3 runs to 15 residues. CDR1 and CDR2 (germline): SGHNT, YYREEE (reference sequence). V lost 0 bases, J lost 4 bases, and 4 bases stayed unmatched. As DNA, the CDR3 is TGTGCCAGCAGCTTGGGAGAGCGGGAGGGTTACGAGCAGTACTTC. Its protein is CASSLGEREGYEQYF.

Notes on this clone: At the DNA level, this CDR3 is encoded by other sequences in the same sample as well. J is TRBJ2-7 and V is TRBV10-3, with D tentatively TRBD2 (7 bases). The CDR3 spans 14 residues. V shed 3 bases and J shed 2 bases, with 11 bases lying between them. Germline assignment: CDR1 ENHRY and CDR2 SYGVKD. CDR3 loop: CAISDGGGTYEQYF. Here the CDR3 DNA reads TGTGCCATCAGTGATGGCGGGGGCACCTACGAGCAGTACTTC.

The V gene is TRBV11-2, the J gene TRBJ2-2; possibly TRBD1 for D (7 bases). Germline V gives CDR1 SGHAT, CDR2 FQNNGV. V was clipped by 3 bases and J by 5 bases, with 13 bases between them. This CDR3 is 15 amino acids long. The CDR3 sequence is CASSLKGAGTGELFF. CDR3 DNA sequence: TGTGCCAGCAGCTTGAAGGGGGCGGGGACCGGGGAGCTGTTTTTT.

As regards this clone: The same CDR3 also results from other DNA sequences found in this sample. V usage is TRBV18 and J usage is TRBJ2-7, with D unclear. Trimming took 3 bases from V and 1 from J, leaving 10 bases between them. Germline assignment: CDR1 KGHSH and CDR2 LQKENI. The CDR3 consists of 14 residues. The chain's CDR3 is CASSPPTLSYEQYF. The CDR3 DNA is TGTGCCAGCTCACCCCCCACTCTTTCCTACGAGCAGTACTTC.

This clone was counted between two and nine times. The limits of the CDR3 on the DNA are not certain, so only TCRdb's listed CDR3 is given. This chain uses TRBV10-1 with TRBJ2-7; the table's D call of TRBD2 was not tested on the DNA. Germline V gives CDR1 WNHNN, CDR2 SYGVQD (reference sequence). The CDR3 length equals 12 residues, ends included. The CDR3 reads CASSESSLWQYF.

About this clone: Within the sample, other DNA sequences also encode this same CDR3. The chain recombines TRBV5-1 with TRBJ2-7; D is possibly TRBD2 (5 bases). Germline V gives CDR1 SGHRS, CDR2 YFSETQ. Trimming left V 0 bases short and J 3 bases short, with 10 bases between. This CDR3 has 14 amino acids. The CDR3 nucleotides are TGCGCCAGCAGCTTGGCCGGAGGAGACTACGAGCAGTACTTC. Its protein is CASSLAGGDYEQYF.

This rearrangement joins TRBV5-1 to TRBJ1-4, with D possibly TRBD1 on 6 matching bases. CDR1 is SGHRS and CDR2 is YFSETQ in the germline V gene. This CDR3 is 14 amino acids long. The V gene lost 0 bases and the J gene lost 9 bases, with 12 bases spanning the gap. CDR3 DNA: TGCGCCAGCAGCTTGGAGCAGGGGATGCAAAAACTGTTTTTT. It encodes CASSLEQGMQKLFF.

The J gene is TRBJ2-1, the V gene TRBV7-2; D might be TRBD1 (7 bases). There are 13 residues in the CDR3. The germline gives CDR1 SGHTA, CDR2 FQGNSA. Deletions cut 2 bases from V and 10 bases from J, with 12 bases between. The CDR3 nucleotides are TGTGCCAGCAGCTTAAAGGGGGCGGGGGAGCAGTTCTTC. Translating gives CASSLKGAGEQFF.

This rearrangement joins TRBV7-8 to TRBJ2-1; 10 nucleotides agree with TRBD2. After removal of 2 bases from V and 0 bases from J, the junction contained 7 bases not matched to a gene. This CDR3 is built from 18 residues. The germline V gene encodes CDR1 SGHVS and CDR2 FQNEAQ. CDR3 sequence reads: CASSLQRLAGASYNEQFF. Here the CDR3 DNA reads TGTGCCAGCAGCTTACAGCGGCTAGCGGGGGCCTCCTACAATGAGCAGTTCTTC.

This sequence joins TRBV6-5 and TRBJ1-1; TRBD1 aligns across 8 bases. J was trimmed by 1 base and V by 5 bases; bases with no gene match: 6. The CDR3 spans 15 residues. The V gene's germline CDR1 is MNHEY and CDR2 SVGAGI. CDR3 DNA sequence: TGTGCCAGCAGTCCTCGACAGGGGAGGAACACTGAAGCTTTCTTT. This translates into CASSPRQGRNTEAFF.

CDR3 in amino acids: CASSLGDRETQYF. The CDR3 region has the DNA TGTGCCAGCTCACTCGGTGATAGGGAGACCCAGTACTTC. The chain recombines TRBV18 with TRBJ2-5; D is uncertain. The CDR3 contains 13 residues. Per germline, CDR1 KGHSH and CDR2 LQKENI. Trimming removed 4 bases at V and 5 bases at J, with 11 bases between.

The gene calls are TRBV5-8 and TRBJ2-5; 8 bases are a match to TRBD2. This CDR3 region has 14 residues. The germline CDR1 and CDR2 sequences are SGHTS and YDEGEE. Trimming removed 1 base from V and 5 bases from J; junction bases left unmatched: 4. CDR3 amino acids: CASSLRGGHETQYF. CDR3 nucleotides: TGTGCCAGCAGCTTGCGGGGGGGTCATGAGACCCAGTACTTC.